A single sample is the source of the 5 T cell receptor beta chains below, sequenced in a study of graft-versus-host responses after intestinal transplantation. Processed graft tissue released its intraepithelial and lamina propria lymphocytes. Clones were sequenced by immunoSEQ multiplex PCR, and TCRdb holds only the in-frame ones, with some missing. Of about 3,300 clones listed, roughly 80% are singletons. Sequences were derived from ileum tissue, sampled roughly 5 and 7 days after intestinal transplantation. Receptors originate from a human patient who received an intestinal transplant, so some T cells may come from the graft donor.

The CDR3 sequence is CASSLLAGGVGELFF. The DNA for the CDR3 is TGTGCCAGTAGTCTACTAGCGGGGGGCGTCGGGGAGCTGTTTTTT. This chain uses TRBV19 with TRBJ2-2, with 12 bases fitting TRBD2. Germline CDR1 LNHDA, CDR2 SQIVND (reference sequence). Losses at the gene ends were 5 bases for V and 7 bases for J; bases not matched to a gene: 5. CDR3 length: 15 residues.

The genes are TRBV4-3 and TRBJ2-7, with a possible D match to TRBD2 (5 bases). Germline assignment: CDR1 LGHNA and CDR2 YSLEER. CDR3 length: 13 amino acids. With 0 bases removed from V and 6 bases from J, the gap between germline ends came to 9 bases. CDR3 DNA sequence: TGCGCCAGCAGCCAAGAGATTGGAGGCGAGCAGTACTTC. Translating gives CASSQEIGGEQYF.

J is TRBJ1-1 and V is TRBV15; D unclear. This CDR3 is 15 amino acids long. CDR1 and CDR2 from the germline V gene are LNHNV and YYDKDF (reference sequence). With 1 base removed from V and 1 base from J, the gap between germline ends came to 10 bases. Here the CDR3 reads CATSRVGYGNTEAFF. As DNA, the CDR3 is TGTGCCACCAGCAGAGTTGGGTACGGGAACACTGAAGCTTTCTTT.

The chain is built from TRBV11-2 and TRBJ2-6; perhaps TRBD1 as D (5 bases). Germline V lookup: CDR1 SGHAT, CDR2 FQNNGV. CDR3 length equals 15 residues. The germline V and J ends were trimmed by 1 base and 2 bases, with 6 bases remaining between them. This CDR3 is CASSLGGAGANVLTF. The CDR3 DNA reads TGTGCCAGCAGCTTAGGGGGCGCTGGGGCCAACGTCCTGACTTTC.

The sample holds a few counts of this clone. This rearrangement joins TRBV9 to TRBJ2-5; 7 bases align to TRBD2. The CDR3 spans 14 residues. J gave up 3 bases and V 0 bases, and 2 bases lay outside the gene matches. Germline V gives CDR1 SGDLS, CDR2 YYNGEE. CDR3 region: CASSVDRGEETQYF. Written as DNA, the CDR3 is TGTGCCAGCAGCGTAGATCGGGGGGAAGAGACCCAGTACTTC.